One sample yielded the 26 T cell receptor beta chains listed below, sequenced in a study of blood T cell repertoires in COVID-19 (dated by TCRdb to 2018 to 2020). The library relied on the immunoSEQ multiplex PCR assay. What TCRdb holds here is the immuneACCESS table cut down to in-frame rearrangements. Part of the clones is not present; checked against another copy, under half of the missing clones reflect an unresolved V gene, and the others are unexplained. The sample profile shows 250,000 to 350,000 clones; 90% of them were found once. Approximately 6.8% of the sample goes to the ten largest clones. Material for sequencing was peripheral blood. These receptors came from a woman younger than 45 with COVID-19, enrolled during active disease.

The chain joins TRBV2 to TRBJ2-7, with 10 bases identical to TRBD1. The CDR3 runs 14 residues. Germline loops: CDR1 SNHLY, CDR2 FYNNEI. The junction had 4 bases not matched to a gene; V was cut back by 7 bases and J by 1 base. The CDR3 is CASKRTGGSYEQYF. The CDR3 DNA reads TGTGCCAGCAAGCGGACAGGGGGATCCTACGAGCAGTACTTC.

The chain combines TRBV11-2 with TRBJ1-2; 7 nucleotides align to TRBD1. The CDR3 is 13 amino acids. CDR1 SGHAT and CDR2 FQNNGV come from the germline V gene. The V segment lost 5 bases and the J segment 4 bases; nucleotides outside the gene matches: 4. The CDR3 protein is CASSPTGPYGYTF. CDR3 nucleotides: TGTGCCAGCAGCCCGACAGGGCCCTATGGCTACACCTTC.

The chain recombines TRBV5-1 with TRBJ2-2; 13 bases align to TRBD2. The trim removed 3 bases at V and 5 bases at J, leaving 4 bases unmatched. CDR1 and CDR2 from the germline V gene are SGHRS and YFSETQ. This CDR3 has 16 residues. Written as DNA, the CDR3 is TGCGCCAGCAGCTGGACTAGCGGGAGTGGTACCGGGGAGCTGTTTTTT. It specifies CASSWTSGSGTGELFF.

The chain combines TRBV19 with TRBJ2-2; no firm D call. The CDR3 is made up of 13 amino acids. The V gene lost 5 bases and the J gene lost 0 bases, with 4 bases spanning the gap. Germline V gene data show CDR1 as LNHDA and CDR2 as SQIVND (reference sequence). CDR3 nucleotide sequence: TGTGCCAGTAGTCAGACGAACACCGGGGAGCTGTTTTTT. Its translation: CASSQTNTGELFF.

The chain joins TRBV27 to TRBJ1-5; 8 bases align to TRBD1. The ends lost 6 bases at V and 2 bases at J; junction bases unmatched: 18. The CDR3 is made up of 19 amino acids. From germline, CDR1 is MNHEY and CDR2 SMNVEV (reference sequence). The CDR3 DNA follows: TGTGCCAGCAGCCCCATTCCCCTTAGGACAGGGCGGCGCAATCAGCCCCAGCATTTT. It encodes CASSPIPLRTGRRNQPQHF.

The chain employs TRBV5-1 and TRBJ2-4, with 7 nucleotides matching TRBD2. This CDR3 is built from 16 residues. The V and J ends lost 4 bases and 0 bases, in that order; junction bases with no gene match: 7. In germline, CDR1 is SGHRS, CDR2 YFSETQ. CDR3 residues: CASSLVAGSAKNIQYF. The CDR3 region has the DNA TGCGCCAGCAGCCTAGTAGCGGGTTCAGCCAAAAACATTCAGTACTTC.

The V call is TRBV10-3, the J call TRBJ2-3; TRBD2 aligns across 7 bases. The length of the CDR3 is 18 residues. Germline CDR1 is ENHRY and CDR2 is SYGVKD. V trimming: 3 bases; J trimming: 0 bases; junction bases outside the gene matches: 12. In DNA, the CDR3 is TGTGCCATCAGTGATCCTGGATCGGGGGGTAGGAGCACAGATACGCAGTATTTT. It translates to CAISDPGSGGRSTDTQYF.

V is TRBV28 and J is TRBJ2-4, with 7 bases identical to TRBD1. CDR1 MDHEN and CDR2 SYDVKM come from the germline V gene. CDR3 size: 12 residues. Trimming removed 7 bases from V and 7 bases from J; junction bases left unmatched: 4. The CDR3 here is CASTTGVNIQYF. For the CDR3, the DNA is TGTGCCAGCACCACAGGGGTTAACATTCAGTACTTC.

This sequence joins TRBV28 and TRBJ2-7; 10 nucleotides match TRBD2. Germline CDR1 is MDHEN and CDR2 is SYDVKM. V lost 7 bases, J lost 4 bases, and 10 bases stayed unmatched. This CDR3 has 15 amino acids. CDR3 sequence reads: CASIGSQAGGYEQYF. CDR3 DNA: TGTGCCAGCATTGGATCCCAAGCGGGAGGGTACGAGCAGTACTTC.

V usage is TRBV25-1 and J usage is TRBJ1-6; D remains ambiguous. Per germline, CDR1 MGHDK and CDR2 SYGVNS. V lost 8 bases to trimming and J lost 9 bases, with 17 bases between them. The CDR3 is 14 residues long. CDR3 nucleotides: TGTGCCAGCTCCCCGCCCTCGGGTGCTTCACCCCTCCACTTT. Translation gives CASSPPSGASPLHF.

The chain recombines TRBV30 with TRBJ1-2; D possibly corresponds to TRBD1 (5 bases). The V gene lost 4 bases and the J gene lost 4 bases, with 10 bases spanning the gap. From germline, CDR1 is GTSNPN and CDR2 SVGIG (reference sequence). This CDR3 is built from 12 residues. CDR3 protein: CAWTPGLYGYTF. CDR3 sequence (DNA): TGTGCCTGGACCCCGGGACTCTATGGCTACACCTTC. The full variable domain, rest sourced from reference TRBV30 and TRBJ1-2, is SQTIHQWPATLVQPVGSPLSLECTVEGTSNPNLYWYRQAAGRGLQLLFYSVGIGQISSEVPQNLSASRPQDRQFILSSKKLLLSDSGFYLCAWTPGLYGYTFGSGTRLTVV.

The chain uses TRBV10-3 and TRBJ2-7; the match to TRBD2 covers 9 bases. The CDR3 runs 13 residues. Germline V lookup: CDR1 ENHRY, CDR2 SYGVKD. The J segment lost 7 bases and the V segment lost 8 bases, leaving 9 bases of the junction unmatched. This CDR3 is CAIREREAGEQYF. The CDR3 DNA follows: TGTGCCATCCGGGAGCGGGAGGCGGGGGAGCAGTACTTC.

The V call is TRBV6-1, the J call TRBJ1-4; D unclear. Trimming pared 3 bases from V and 3 bases from J, leaving 8 bases between. This CDR3 contains 14 residues. Germline V gene data show CDR1 as MNHNS and CDR2 as SASEGT. The CDR3 DNA reads TGTGCCAGCAGTGACCAGAGGGCTAATGAAAAACTGTTTTTT. Protein product: CASSDQRANEKLFF.

The V gene is TRBV19, the J gene TRBJ2-3; TRBD1 agrees at 7 bases. Germline V lookup: CDR1 LNHDA, CDR2 SQIVND (reference sequence). This CDR3 has 14 amino acids. J gave up 3 bases and V 5 bases, and 5 bases lay outside the gene matches. Here the CDR3 reads CASSGDRETDTQYF. CDR3 sequence (DNA): TGTGCCAGTAGTGGCGACAGGGAGACAGATACGCAGTATTTT.

The chain joins TRBV12-2 to TRBJ1-2; whether TRBD1, the table's D call, matches the DNA was not checked. TRBV12-2 is shown as a pseudogene. CDR3 length: 14 residues. The CDR3 sequence: CASLGQGWGYGYTF. The CDR3 DNA reads TGTGCAAGTCTGGGACAGGGGTGGGGCTATGGCTACACCTTC.

This rearrangement joins TRBV27 to TRBJ1-1, with D perhaps TRBD1 (6 bases). The germline V gene encodes CDR1 MNHEY and CDR2 SMNVEV (reference sequence). The V end was cut by 3 bases, the J end by 4 bases, with 12 bases between. The CDR3 loop spans 14 amino acids. The DNA for the CDR3 is TGTGCCAGCAGTTTCTCGGACAGTTCCACTGAAGCTTTCTTT. Its protein product is CASSFSDSSTEAFF.

V is TRBV5-5 and J is TRBJ2-7; 9 nucleotides agree with TRBD2. This CDR3 is 17 amino acids long. Per the germline V gene, CDR1 is SGHKS and CDR2 is YYEKEE (reference sequence). V lost 4 bases and J lost 4; bases outside the gene matches: 15. This CDR3 is CASSVGSLLAGLYEQYF. The CDR3 DNA sequence: TGTGCCAGCAGCGTGGGGAGTCTCCTAGCGGGACTTTACGAGCAGTACTTC.

The genes are TRBV5-1 and TRBJ2-7; the D gene is possibly TRBD2 (6 bases). The CDR3 has 15 amino acids. Germline lookup yields CDR1 SGHRS and CDR2 YFSETQ. Trimming took 4 bases from V and 6 from J, leaving 20 bases between them. CDR3 in DNA: TGCGCCAGCAGCATCATCCGGGACGGAGGGCGCGAGCAGTACTTC. It is translated as CASSIIRDGGREQYF.

The chain uses TRBV15 and TRBJ2-6; D unresolved. The CDR3 has 15 residues. Germline CDR1 is LNHNV and CDR2 is YYDKDF (reference sequence). The V gene lost 0 bases and the J gene lost 3 bases, with 6 bases spanning the gap. In DNA form, the CDR3 reads TGTGCCACCAGCAGAGATACCGGTGGGGCCAACGTCCTGACTTTC. Translated, it gives CATSRDTGGANVLTF.

V usage is TRBV5-1 and J usage is TRBJ2-7; 8 nucleotides agree with TRBD1. Germline V gene sequence: CDR1 SGHRS, CDR2 YFSETQ. The CDR3 is made up of 15 amino acids. The trim removed 0 bases at V and 5 bases at J, leaving 7 bases unmatched. This CDR3 is CASSLDGTGTDEQYF. The CDR3 DNA sequence: TGCGCCAGCAGCTTGGACGGGACAGGTACCGACGAGCAGTACTTC.

The chain joins TRBV4-3 to TRBJ2-1, with TRBD2 as a possible D gene (6 bases). V lost 6 bases and J lost 8, with 11 bases in between. Looked up from germline, CDR1 is LGHNA and CDR2 is YSLEER. CDR3 length: 12 residues. The DNA of the CDR3 is TGCGCCAGCAGACCCCCGGGAGATGAGCAGTTCTTC. Translating gives CASRPPGDEQFF.

The sample holds a few counts of this clone. The chain is built from TRBV28 and TRBJ2-7; no reliable D call. V was clipped by 1 base and J by 7 bases, with 11 bases between them. The germline CDR1 and CDR2 sequences are MDHEN and SYDVKM. CDR3 length: 13 amino acids. The CDR3 DNA is TGTGCCAGCAGTTTATATGTTTTCGTAGAGCAGTACTTC. Its protein product is CASSLYVFVEQYF.

CDR3 sequence reads: CASSLTQGGFYEQYF. The CDR3 DNA reads as TGTGCCAGCAGTTTAACACAGGGGGGCTTCTACGAGCAGTACTTC. V gene TRBV28 combines with J gene TRBJ2-7; 8 nucleotides line up with TRBD1. In germline, CDR1 is MDHEN, CDR2 SYDVKM. The length of the CDR3 is 15 residues. With V trimmed by 2 bases and J by 3 bases, 6 bases remained unmatched.

The rearrangement joins TRBV14 to TRBJ2-2; 9 positions match TRBD2. Germline values: CDR1 SGHDN, CDR2 FVKESK. The CDR3 is 17 residues long. The trim removed 3 bases at V and 4 bases at J, leaving 9 bases unmatched. The CDR3 DNA reads as TGTGCCAGCAGCCAGGCGAGATGGCGGGAGGGCACCGGGGAGCTGTTTTTT. It translates to CASSQARWREGTGELFF.

The gene calls are TRBV3-1 (or the pseudogene TRBV3-2) and TRBJ2-1; maybe TRBD2 (5 bases). The CDR3 contains 13 residues. V shed 0 bases and J shed 15 bases, with 15 bases lying between them. In germline, CDR1 is LGHDT, CDR2 YNNKEL (reference sequence). CDR3 in amino acids: CASSQDQRTRVFF. The CDR3 nucleotides read TGTGCCAGCAGCCAAGATCAGAGGACGCGGGTGTTCTTC.

The chain uses TRBV11-2 and TRBJ2-7, with D perhaps TRBD2 (6 bases). The CDR3 contains 14 residues. V lost 2 bases and J lost 6, with 14 bases in between. Per the germline V gene, CDR1 is SGHAT and CDR2 is FQNNGV. The CDR3 DNA follows: TGTGCCAGCAGCTTACAAGTTGGGGGGACCGAGCAGTACTTC. Translation: CASSLQVGGTEQYF.